One and the same sample provided the 11 T cell receptor beta chains below, sequenced in a study of vaccination and CD4 T cells after COVID-19 (dated 2022 in TCRdb). The sample's treatment or condition label is to be understood as: approximately 9-day PBMC culture with coronavirus spike peptide pools or control peptides (ViraFEST assay). These receptors have no identified antigens. Library method: PCR. Sequencing was carried out with an Illumina iSeq 100. TCR sequencing of DNA from cultured CD4+ T cells used the Oncomine TCR Beta short-read assay at the Johns Hopkins FTIC core. The public reads were reprocessed in TCRdb via fastp at Q25 and MiXCR, keeping in-frame beta chains. CDR3 protein duplicates are merged, each entry listing the most common genes and DNA. Across this sample there are more than 13,000 distinct CDR3 sequences, with roughly 54% seen only once. Of the sample, about 8.8% is held by the ten largest clones.

The specimen was CD4+ T cells from blood, cultured in vitro, collected before SARS-CoV-2 vaccination. These receptors came from a human donor who had recovered from COVID-19.

The genes are TRBV20-1 and TRBJ2-1; 9 bases map to TRBD1. Germline assignment: CDR1 DFQATT and CDR2 SNEGSKA (reference sequence). The CDR3 has 16 residues. Trimming at V came to 3 bases and at J to 8 bases, leaving 14 bases not matched to a gene. The chain's CDR3 is CSARGGGDRVTHEQFF. DNA of the CDR3: TGCAGTGCTAGGGGGGGCGGGGACAGGGTGACCCATGAGCAGTTCTTC.

This clonotype is termed medium-sized. The chain couples TRBV20-1 to TRBJ1-1, with D unresolved. V was shortened by 0 bases and J by 2 bases, with 13 bases between the two germline ends. Per the germline V gene, CDR1 is DFQATT and CDR2 is SNEGSKA (reference sequence). This CDR3 contains 15 residues. The CDR3 region is CSAREDATPNTEAFF. The CDR3 nucleotides read TGCAGTGCTAGAGAGGATGCGACTCCTAACACTGAAGCTTTCTTT.

Only a few counts were recorded for this clonotype. The V gene is TRBV6-1, the J gene TRBJ1-1, with D unresolved. Germline V gene lookup returns CDR1 MNHNS and CDR2 SASEGT. Trimming cost V 3 bases and J 8 bases, with 13 bases left between them. The CDR3 consists of 13 residues. The CDR3 loop is CASSDLRVFEAFF. CDR3 in DNA: TGTGCCAGCAGTGACCTCCGAGTATTCGAAGCTTTCTTT.

On this clonotype itself: A much larger clone is a single base away; this may be a read error. V usage is TRBV5-1 and J usage is TRBJ2-5; no reliable D call. The CDR3 covers 15 residues. V was shortened by 0 bases and J by 2 bases, with 11 bases between the two germline ends. Germline V gene lookup returns CDR1 SGHRS and CDR2 YFSETQ. Here the CDR3 reads CASSLGVRVQETQYF. For the CDR3, the DNA is TGCGCCAGCAGCTTGGGGGTACGGGTTCAAGAGACCCAGTACTTC.

The table lists this clonotype with a count of one. The J gene is TRBJ1-2, the V gene TRBV12-3 or TRBV12-4; unclear D gene. The length of the CDR3 is 12 residues. With 6 bases removed from V and 10 bases from J, the gap between germline ends came to 15 bases. CDR3 nucleotide sequence: TGTGCCAGCAGATCCGACGGGCCGAACTACACCTTC. This codes for CASRSDGPNYTF.

The chain links TRBV29-1 to TRBJ1-2; D is ambiguous. V lost 4 bases and J 5 bases, leaving 17 bases between the germline ends. Germline V gives CDR1 SQVTM, CDR2 ANQGSEA. This CDR3 region has 14 residues. CDR3 region: CSVVVAGRSYGYTF. The CDR3 region has the DNA TGCAGCGTTGTGGTTGCGGGGAGGAGTTATGGCTACACCTTC.

This clonotype was seen only a few times. This chain uses TRBV14 with TRBJ1-6, with D unclear. The CDR3 is 14 amino acids. V lost 3 bases and J 0 bases, leaving 3 bases between the germline ends. CDR1 SGHDN and CDR2 FVKESK come from the germline V gene. The DNA of the CDR3 is TGTGCCAGCAGCCATAGCTCCTATAATTCACCCCTCCACTTT. It yields the protein CASSHSSYNSPLHF.

This clonotype was found a few times. The chain combines TRBV14 with TRBJ2-5; D is uncertain. The length of the CDR3 is 16 residues. Germline CDR1 reads SGHDN; CDR2 reads FVKESK. With 0 bases removed from V and 4 bases from J, the gap between germline ends came to 15 bases. The CDR3 coding sequence is TGTGCCAGCAGCCAAGAAGTTCTGGGGTTCGTAGAGACCCAGTACTTC. Its translation: CASSQEVLGFVETQYF. Filled out from reference TRBV14 and TRBJ2-5, the complete variable domain reads EAGVTQFPSHSVIEKGQTVTLRCDPISGHDNLYWYRRVMGKEIKFLLHFVKESKQDESGMPNNRFLAERTGGTYSTLKVQPAELEDSGVYFCASSQEVLGFVETQYFGPGTRLLVL.

The J gene is TRBJ1-1, the V gene TRBV15, with D hard to call. Germline V lookup: CDR1 LNHNV, CDR2 YYDKDF (reference sequence). V was pared by 1 base and J by 2 bases, with 8 bases between. The CDR3 covers 14 residues. CDR3 DNA sequence: TGTGCCACCAGCAGAGTTACGGCTAACACTGAAGCTTTCTTT. Its translation is CATSRVTANTEAFF.

The sample holds a few counts of this clonotype. The V and J genes are TRBV6-1 and TRBJ1-6, with TRBD1 matching 9 bases. The CDR3 extends over 14 amino acids. With 10 bases clipped from V and 8 bases from J, the junction kept 9 bases outside the gene matches. Germline V gives CDR1 MNHNS, CDR2 SASEGT. The CDR3 sequence: CATKTGTGYSPLHF. The CDR3 nucleotides are TGTGCCACCAAAACCGGGACAGGGTATTCACCCCTCCACTTT.

The gene calls are TRBV20-1 and TRBJ1-6; D gene unclear. The CDR3 spans 15 residues. Germline CDR1 DFQATT, CDR2 SNEGSKA (reference sequence). V was trimmed by 6 bases and J by 4 bases, leaving 16 bases between them. The CDR3 sequence is CSAQEGGVYNSPLHF. DNA of the CDR3: TGCAGTGCCCAAGAGGGAGGAGTTTATAATTCACCCCTCCACTTT.